This T cell receptor beta chain came from a study of cytomegalovirus exposure and HLA in healthy donors. V lost 2 bases and J 3 bases, leaving 11 bases between the germline ends. Germline V gene lookup returns CDR1 SGHRS and CDR2 YFSETQ. This CDR3 has 14 residues. Use of 60 Vbeta and 13 Jbeta primers characterized the PCR. Libraries were prepared by immunoSEQ multiplex PCR; TCRdb keeps only in-frame clonotypes and omits some of them. The sample yields some 160,000 clones, around four fifths seen once. This clonotype was sampled from a woman aged 25 to 45 in good health and CMV-seronegative. J is TRBJ1-1 and V is TRBV5-1; D is undetermined. The specimen sequenced was PBMCs. CDR3 in amino acids: CASSFSVGDTEAFF. The CDR3 nucleotides are TGCGCCAGCAGCTTCTCAGTCGGGGACACTGAAGCTTTCTTT.